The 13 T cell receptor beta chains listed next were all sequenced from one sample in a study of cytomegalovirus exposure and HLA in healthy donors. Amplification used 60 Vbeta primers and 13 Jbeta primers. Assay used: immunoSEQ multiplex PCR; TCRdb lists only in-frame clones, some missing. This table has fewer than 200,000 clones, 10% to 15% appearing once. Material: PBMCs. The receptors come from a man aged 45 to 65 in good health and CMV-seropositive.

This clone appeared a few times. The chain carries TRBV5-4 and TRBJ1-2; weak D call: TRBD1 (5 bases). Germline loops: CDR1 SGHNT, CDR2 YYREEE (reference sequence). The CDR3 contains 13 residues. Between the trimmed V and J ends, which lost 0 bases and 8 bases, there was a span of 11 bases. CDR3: CASSLDRLKGYTF. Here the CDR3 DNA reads TGTGCCAGCAGCTTGGACAGGCTTAAAGGCTACACCTTC. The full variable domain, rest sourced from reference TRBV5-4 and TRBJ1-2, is ETGVTQSPTHLIKTRGQQVTLRCSSQSGHNTVSWYQQALGQGPQFIFQYYREEENGRGNFPPRFSGLQFPNYSSELNVNALELDDSALYLCASSLDRLKGYTFGSGTRLTVV.

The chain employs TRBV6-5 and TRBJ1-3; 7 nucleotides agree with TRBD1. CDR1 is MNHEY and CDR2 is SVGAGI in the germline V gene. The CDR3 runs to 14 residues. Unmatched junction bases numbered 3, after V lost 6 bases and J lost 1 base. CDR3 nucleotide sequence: TGTGCCAGCAGGCCGACAGGGTCTGGAAACACCATATATTTT. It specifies CASRPTGSGNTIYF.

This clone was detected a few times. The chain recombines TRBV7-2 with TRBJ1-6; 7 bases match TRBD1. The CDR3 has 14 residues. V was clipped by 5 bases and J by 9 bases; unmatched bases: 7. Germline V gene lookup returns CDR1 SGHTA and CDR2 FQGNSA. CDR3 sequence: CASSVRQGGSPLHF. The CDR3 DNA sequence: TGTGCCAGCAGCGTCCGACAGGGAGGTTCACCCCTCCACTTT.

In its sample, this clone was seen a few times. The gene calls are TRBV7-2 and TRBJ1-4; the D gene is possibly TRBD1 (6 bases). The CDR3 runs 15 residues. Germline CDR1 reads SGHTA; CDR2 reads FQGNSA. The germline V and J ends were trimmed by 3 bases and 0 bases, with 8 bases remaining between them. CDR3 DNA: TGTGCCAGCAGCTTCACAGGGTCAACTAATGAAAAACTGTTTTTT. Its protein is CASSFTGSTNEKLFF.

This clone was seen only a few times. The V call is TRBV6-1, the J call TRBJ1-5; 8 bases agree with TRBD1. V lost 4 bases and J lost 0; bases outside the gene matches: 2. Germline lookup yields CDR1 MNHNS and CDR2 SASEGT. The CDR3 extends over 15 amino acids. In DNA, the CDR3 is TGTGCCAGCAGTGGAGGACAGGGTAGCAATCAGCCCCAGCATTTT. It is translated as CASSGGQGSNQPQHF.

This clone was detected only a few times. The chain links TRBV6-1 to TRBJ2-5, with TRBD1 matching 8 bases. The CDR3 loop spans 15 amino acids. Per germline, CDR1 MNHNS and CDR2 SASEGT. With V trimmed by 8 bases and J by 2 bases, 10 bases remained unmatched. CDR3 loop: CASRLTGAQQETQYF. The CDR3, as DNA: TGTGCCAGCCGCCTGACAGGGGCACAGCAAGAGACCCAGTACTTC.

This chain's CDR3 is CASSPGGGGNEKLFF. The CDR3 nucleotides read TGTGCCAGCAGCCCGGGGGGGGGCGGGAATGAAAAACTGTTTTTT. This chain links TRBV9 with TRBJ1-4; D perhaps matches TRBD1 (6 bases). The germline gives CDR1 SGDLS, CDR2 YYNGEE. This CDR3 spans 15 amino acids. Trimming removed 4 bases from V and 5 bases from J, with 15 bases in between. Looking up the rest from reference TRBV9 and TRBJ1-4 gives the full variable domain: DSGVTQTPKHLITATGQRVTLRCSPRSGDLSVYWYQQSLDQGLQFLIQYYNGEERAKGNILERFSAQQFPDLHSELNLSSLELGDSALYFCASSPGGGGNEKLFFGSGTQLSVL.

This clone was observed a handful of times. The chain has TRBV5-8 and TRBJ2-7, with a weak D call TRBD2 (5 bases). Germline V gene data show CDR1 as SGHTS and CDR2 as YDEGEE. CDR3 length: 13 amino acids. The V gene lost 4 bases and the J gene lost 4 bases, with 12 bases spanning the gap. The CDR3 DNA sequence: TGTGCCAGCAGCCCGAGAGGGTGGTACGAGCAGTACGTC. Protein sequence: CASSPRGWYEQYV.

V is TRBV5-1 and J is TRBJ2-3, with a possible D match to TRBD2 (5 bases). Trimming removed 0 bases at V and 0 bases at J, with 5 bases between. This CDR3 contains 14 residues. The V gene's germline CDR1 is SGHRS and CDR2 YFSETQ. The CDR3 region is CASSLGGSTDTQYF. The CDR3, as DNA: TGCGCCAGCAGCTTGGGAGGGAGCACAGATACGCAGTATTTT.

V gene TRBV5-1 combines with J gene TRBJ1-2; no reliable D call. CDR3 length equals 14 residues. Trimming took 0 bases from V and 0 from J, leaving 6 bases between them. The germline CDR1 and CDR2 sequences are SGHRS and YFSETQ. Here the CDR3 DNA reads TGCGCCAGCAGCTTGGACGGGGCTAACTATGGCTACACCTTC. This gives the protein CASSLDGANYGYTF.

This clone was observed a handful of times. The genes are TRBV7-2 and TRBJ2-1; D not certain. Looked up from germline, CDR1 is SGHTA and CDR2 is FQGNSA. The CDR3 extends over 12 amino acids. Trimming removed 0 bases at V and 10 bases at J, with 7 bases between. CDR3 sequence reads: CASSLAGQEQFF. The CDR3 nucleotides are TGTGCCAGCAGCTTAGCTGGGCAGGAGCAGTTCTTC.

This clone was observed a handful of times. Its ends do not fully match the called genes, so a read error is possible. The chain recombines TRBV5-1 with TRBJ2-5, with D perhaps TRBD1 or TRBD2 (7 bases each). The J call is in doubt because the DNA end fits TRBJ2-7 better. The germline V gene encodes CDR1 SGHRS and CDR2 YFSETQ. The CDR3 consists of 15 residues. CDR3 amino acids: CASSLGGTANYEQYF. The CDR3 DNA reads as TGCGCCAGCAGTTTGGGAGGGACAGCCAACTACGAGCAGTACTTC.

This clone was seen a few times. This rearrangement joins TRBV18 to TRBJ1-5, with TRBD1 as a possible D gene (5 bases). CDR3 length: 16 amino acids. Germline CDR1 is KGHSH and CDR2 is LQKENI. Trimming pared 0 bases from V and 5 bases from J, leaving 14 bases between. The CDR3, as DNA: TGTGCCAGCTCACCACCGGGGCAGTCAGCTCATCAGCCCCAGCATTTT. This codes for CASSPPGQSAHQPQHF.